The following is a T cell receptor (beta chain) sequence with its context. Its antigen is still unknown. The CDR3 is made up of 13 amino acids. The trim removed 7 bases at V and 5 bases at J, leaving 5 bases unmatched. Per the germline V gene, CDR1 is MNHNS and CDR2 is SASEGT. The sample is drawn from a study of shared clonotypes between healthy human individuals. Study-wide findings and caveats: Shared clonotypes across all four donors exceeded non-shared ones in generation probability.

TCRdb keeps only in-frame clones here, not all; method: immunoSEQ multiplex PCR. Of about 2 million clones listed, 85% to 95% are singletons. This TCR came from a man younger than 35 in good health. The chain carries TRBV6-1 and TRBJ1-2; 9 nucleotides align to TRBD1. The sample comprised naive CD4+ T cells sorted from blood. Subset defined: CD45RA+ positively selected. The CDR3 here is CASTGQGLYGYTF. The DNA for the CDR3 is TGTGCCAGCACCGGACAGGGGTTGTATGGCTACACCTTC.